This T cell receptor beta chain was sequenced for a study of blood T cells in healthy people across ages. Study results and limitations: Any changes in expanded clonotypes were possibly confounded, as donor CMV status remained unknown.

Details on this clonotype: Its antigen is as yet unknown. Relative to the germline gene, one junction end is altered; a read error may explain this.

Individuals who donated were healthy Caucasians from Russia aged about 6 to 90. CDR1 is SGHTA and CDR2 is FQGNSA in the germline V gene. This CDR3 region has 12 residues. A sample-barcoded 5' primer and a J-beta primer mix were used in a second PCR of roughly 7 to 11 cycles. TCRdb passed the 5' RACE reads through MiXCR, listing each CDR3 protein once. This sample carries approximately 780,000 distinct CDR3 sequences, 20% to 30% of them seen once, and the ten largest clones take less than 3.5%. These data were also reused for a study on T cells of mothers and their children. That investigation notes: A few healthy Caucasian mothers, along with their six children, served as the donors. With the M1S primer of the second PCR, sample barcodes and 2-4 random nucleotides were added.

The sequenced sample consisted of blood. This chain uses TRBV7-2 with TRBJ2-5; D not resolved. The receptor was isolated from a boy between 10 and 17 years old in good health. The CDR3 region has the DNA TGTGCCAGCAGCTTCGAGCAAGTGACCCAGTACTTC. It specifies CASSFEQVTQYF.